The 21 T cell receptor beta chains reported below all come from one sample, sequenced in a study of T-cell reconstitution after alpha-beta-depleted transplantation in children. TCRbeta library construction was performed incorporating unique molecular identifiers. TCRdb called the PCR reads again in MiXCR, with one record for every CDR3 protein. The profile shows around 490,000 distinct CDR3 sequences, roughly 11% of them singletons. The source material was PBMCs, mostly from graft donor cells, sampled 180 days after TCRalphabeta/CD19-depleted stem cell transplant. These receptors all come from a female patient under 10 years old who had a stem cell transplant for aplastic anemia, so the T cells may come from the graft donor.

This clonotype was counted only a few times. CDR3 coding DNA: TGTGCCAGCAGCTTCAAGACAGGGACCAATCAGCCCCAGCATTTT. Translating it yields CASSFKTGTNQPQHF. The rearrangement joins TRBV7-2 to TRBJ1-5; 7 positions match TRBD1. The CDR3 sequence is 15 residues long. V shed 3 bases and J 3 bases; nucleotides not matched to a gene: 5. Germline V gene lookup returns CDR1 SGHTA and CDR2 FQGNSA.

This clonotype showed up just a few times. The rearrangement links TRBV4-2 to TRBJ1-5; TRBD1 aligns across 8 bases. The CDR3 contains 15 residues. Trimming at V came to 4 bases and at J to 6 bases, leaving 8 bases not matched to a gene. In germline, CDR1 is LGHNA, CDR2 YNFKEQ. The CDR3 sequence is CASSRSGQEFQPQHF. CDR3 sequence (DNA): TGTGCCAGCAGCCGATCGGGACAGGAATTTCAGCCCCAGCATTTT.

For this clonotype: A much larger clone differs from this one at a single base, so this may be a read error. This sequence joins TRBV28 and TRBJ2-5; TRBD2 aligns across 12 bases. The CDR3 consists of 15 residues. Trimming removed 5 bases from V and 5 bases from J; junction bases left unmatched: 6. Germline CDR1 reads MDHEN; CDR2 reads SYDVKM. DNA of the CDR3: TGTGCCAGCAGTCTCGGACTAGCGGGATCGGAGACCCAGTACTTC. This translates into CASSLGLAGSETQYF.

This clonotype was seen at least ten times. This chain links TRBV4-2 with TRBJ1-3; D unresolved. The CDR3 is 14 residues long. The germline gives CDR1 LGHNA, CDR2 YNFKEQ. V lost 0 bases to trimming and J lost 4 bases, with 7 bases between them. The CDR3 loop is CASSQDGAGNTIYF. The CDR3 bases are TGTGCCAGCAGCCAAGATGGCGCGGGAAACACCATATATTTT.

This clonotype was counted ten times or more. The rearrangement links TRBV12-3 or TRBV12-4 to TRBJ2-6, with a possible D match to TRBD1 (6 bases). The CDR3 has 15 residues. The V and J ends lost 6 bases and 4 bases respectively, with 13 bases between them. The CDR3 protein is CASSSDRAGANVLTF. The DNA of the CDR3 is TGTGCCAGCAGCTCGGACAGAGCCGGGGCCAACGTCCTGACTTTC.

There are a few counts of this clonotype. This rearrangement joins TRBV5-6 to TRBJ2-7; D tentatively fits TRBD1 or TRBD2 (7 bases each). The V end was cut by 5 bases, the J end by 2 bases, with 17 bases between. The CDR3 length is 15 residues. Germline lookup yields CDR1 SGHDT and CDR2 YYEEEE. This CDR3 is CASRAGQGVTYEQYV. CDR3 bases: TGTGCCAGCAGAGCGGGGCAGGGGGTTACCTACGAGCAGTACGTC.

This sequence joins TRBV5-1 and TRBJ2-7; D possibly matches TRBD1 or TRBD2 (5 bases each). This CDR3 is 14 amino acids long. V lost 0 bases and J lost 2, with 9 bases in between. The germline V gene encodes CDR1 SGHRS and CDR2 YFSETQ. CDR3 DNA sequence: TGCGCCAGCAGCTTGGGGGACGTCACCTACGAGCAGTACTTC. Amino acids: CASSLGDVTYEQYF.

J is TRBJ2-5 and V is TRBV21-1; the table assigns TRBD1, which was not confirmed against the DNA. TRBV21-1 is a recognized pseudogene. The CDR3 runs 18 residues. The CDR3 spells CASNLSPSTGGCQETQYF. CDR3 DNA sequence: TGTGCCAGCAACCTCAGCCCCTCAACAGGGGGCTGTCAAGAGACCCAGTACTTC.

V gene TRBV2 combines with J gene TRBJ1-2; 10 nucleotides agree with TRBD1. V shed 9 bases and J 0 bases; nucleotides not matched to a gene: 10. The CDR3 consists of 16 residues. The germline V gene encodes CDR1 SNHLY and CDR2 FYNNEI. CDR3 in amino acids: CASLSDRGLPNYGYTF. The CDR3 DNA follows: TGTGCCAGTCTATCAGACAGGGGGCTTCCTAACTATGGCTACACCTTC.

V usage is TRBV5-1 and J usage is TRBJ2-1; D tentatively fits TRBD1 or TRBD2 (5 bases each). CDR3 length equals 13 residues. CDR1 and CDR2 (germline): SGHRS, YFSETQ. With 3 bases removed from V and 6 bases from J, the gap between germline ends came to 10 bases. CDR3 sequence: CASSSAGSNEQFF. Written as DNA, the CDR3 is TGCGCCAGCAGCTCGGCAGGGAGCAATGAGCAGTTCTTC.

V and J are TRBV29-1 and TRBJ2-2; 8 nucleotides agree with TRBD2. After removal of 7 bases from V and 8 bases from J, the junction contained 12 bases not matched to a gene. CDR1 and CDR2 from the germline V gene are SQVTM and ANQGSEA. CDR3 length: 14 residues. CDR3 amino acids: CSGSSGLASGELFF. The CDR3 region has the DNA TGCAGCGGGAGTAGTGGACTAGCATCTGGGGAGCTGTTTTTT.

The chain uses TRBV6-2 or TRBV6-3 and TRBJ1-1; no clear D. V shed 4 bases and J shed 1 base, with 7 bases lying between them. Germline CDR1 MNHEY, CDR2 SVGEGT. The CDR3 loop spans 13 amino acids. CDR3: CASSFVGNTEAFF. DNA for the CDR3: TGTGCCAGCAGTTTCGTGGGGAACACTGAAGCTTTCTTT.

This rearrangement joins TRBV9 to TRBJ2-7; no reliable D call. V was cut by 3 bases and J by 7 bases, with 8 bases left in between. CDR1 SGDLS and CDR2 YYNGEE come from the germline V gene. CDR3 size: 11 residues. The DNA of the CDR3 is TGTGCCAGCAGCGAGATGGAGGAGCAGTACGTC. Its protein is CASSEMEEQYV.

In this sample, this clonotype turned up a few times. V is TRBV7-8 and J is TRBJ2-1; D is perhaps TRBD1 (6 bases). V gave up 3 bases and J gave up 5 bases, with 14 bases separating them. The CDR3 totals 15 residues. CDR1 SGHVS and CDR2 FQNEAQ come from the germline V gene. The CDR3 nucleotides read TGTGCCAGCAGCTTCAGGGGAAACACACACAATGAGCAGTTCTTC. This sequence encodes CASSFRGNTHNEQFF.

This clonotype came up many times. This sequence joins TRBV5-1 and TRBJ2-1, with D tentatively TRBD2 (6 bases). V lost 0 bases and J lost 1, with 8 bases in between. Germline V gene sequence: CDR1 SGHRS, CDR2 YFSETQ. CDR3 length equals 15 residues. In nucleotides, the CDR3 is TGCGCCAGCAGCTTGGAGGCGGGATCCTACAATGAGCAGTTCTTC. Its protein product is CASSLEAGSYNEQFF.

This clonotype was seen only a few times. The chain is built from TRBV7-9 and TRBJ2-3; D not certain. The CDR3 is made up of 12 amino acids. Germline V gene sequence: CDR1 SEHNR, CDR2 FQNEAQ (reference sequence). With 7 bases removed from V and 2 bases from J, the gap between germline ends came to 7 bases. CDR3 coding DNA: TGTGCCAGCACCGAACCCACAGATACGCAGTATTTT. Translating gives CASTEPTDTQYF.

Regarding this clonotype: The junction does not match germline at one end; this may be a read error. The V call is TRBV5-6, the J call TRBJ2-7; the D is unclear. Germline lookup yields CDR1 SGHDT and CDR2 YYEEEE. CDR3 size: 13 residues. The CDR3 nucleotides are TGTGCCAGCAGCTGGTACAGTTCCTCCGAGCAGTACTTC. This translates into CASSWYSSSEQYF.

This clonotype came up a few times. The chain employs TRBV6-5 and TRBJ1-1; D is undetermined. Germline V gene data show CDR1 as MNHEY and CDR2 as SVGAGI. The CDR3 loop spans 14 amino acids. With 2 bases removed from V and 3 bases from J, the gap between germline ends came to 10 bases. This chain's CDR3 is CASSYRWVDTEAFF. In nucleotides, the CDR3 is TGTGCCAGCAGTTACCGTTGGGTGGACACTGAAGCTTTCTTT.

The chain has TRBV6-2 or TRBV6-3 and TRBJ2-4; no reliable D call. V lost 6 bases, J lost 2 bases, and 17 bases lay in between. CDR1 is MNHEY and CDR2 is SVGEGT in the germline V gene. The CDR3 sequence is 16 residues long. CDR3 protein: CASSRPGGITKNIQYF. The CDR3 DNA reads as TGTGCCAGCAGCCGACCCGGTGGCATAACCAAAAACATTCAGTACTTC.

This chain links TRBV11-3 with TRBJ2-7; perhaps TRBD2 as D (6 bases). The CDR3 runs to 13 residues. From germline, CDR1 is SGHNT and CDR2 YENEEA. V was cut by 5 bases and J by 7 bases, with 15 bases left in between. The CDR3 reads CASSPSWAGEQYV. CDR3 nucleotides: TGTGCCAGCAGCCCCTCTTGGGCGGGAGAGCAGTACGTC.

This chain links TRBV10-3 with TRBJ1-3, with D hard to call. CDR3 length equals 13 residues. Trimming pared 0 bases from V and 6 bases from J, leaving 6 bases between. The germline gives CDR1 ENHRY, CDR2 SYGVKD. The CDR3 region has the DNA TGTGCCATCAGTGAGTCGCGGTTAAACACCATATATTTT. Amino acids: CAISESRLNTIYF.